This TCR beta chain was identified in a study of T cells after yellow fever vaccination. This clonotype was seen a handful of times. Its antigen is currently unknown. Study-level results: On re-exposure, the response was weaker but peaked faster, at day 5 versus 15. Contaminating bulk clonotypes could be abundant in FACS-sorted repertoires. Of the clonotypes, a small share occurred in both CD4 and CD8 compartments.

Germline assignment: CDR1 MDHEN and CDR2 SYDVKM. Between the trimmed V and J ends, which lost 2 bases and 2 bases, there was a span of 16 bases. This CDR3 contains 16 residues. A 5'RACE template-switching step, the method used to make TCR cDNA, added a universal primer site and UMIs. TCRdb processed the 5' RACE reads anew with MiXCR; each CDR3 protein has one entry. The table has about 630,000 distinct CDR3 sequences, around 12% seen once. Sequences were derived from PBMCs, sampled on the day of the yellow fever booster vaccination. The gene calls are TRBV28 and TRBJ2-7; D possibly corresponds to TRBD2 (6 bases). The TCR comes from a man between 25 and 39 years old who received the YFV17D yellow fever vaccine. The CDR3 loop is CASSLPLTGSTYEQYF. As DNA, the CDR3 is TGTGCCAGCAGTTTACCTCTGACCGGGAGCACCTACGAGCAGTACTTC.